What follows is one TCR beta chain and its context. Germline loops: CDR1 SGHVS, CDR2 FNYEAQ. The CDR3 has 13 residues. Unmatched junction bases numbered 3, after V lost 5 bases and J lost 3 bases. All enrollees were about 18 to 100 years old and from 24 US areas. This sample is part of a study of blood T cell repertoires in COVID-19. Original data processing: Estimation of nucleated cell counts relied on the amplification of reference gene primers. Assay: immunoSEQ multiplex PCR; the TCRdb copy retains only in-frame clones and omits some. That table gives V, J and clone size, and the DNA gave D and trimming. The repertoire includes 210,000 or so clones, 65% to 85% of them detected once, and roughly 4.3% sits in the top ten.

The specimen sequenced was PBMCs or T cells enriched from blood (not recorded which). This TCR derives from a man aged 30-40 years with acute COVID-19. This chain links TRBV7-6 with TRBJ2-7; TRBD1 aligns across 8 bases. For the CDR3, the DNA is TGTGCCAGCAGCAGACAGGGGAGCTACGAGCAGTACTTC. Translated: CASSRQGSYEQYF.